This TCR beta chain appears in the sequencing data of a study of OX40 agonist ivuxolimab in advanced cancers. Study in general: Patients enrolled in dose escalation were diagnosed with hepatocellular carcinoma, melanoma, renal cell or head and neck cancer. Partial responses occurred in Three dose-escalation patients, one with hepatocellular carcinoma and two with cutaneous melanoma. Overall study results and limits: More expanded clones were seen, on average, in CD8+ T cells than in CD4+. Both blood CD4+ and CD8+ T cells showed clonal growth by week 6 at 0.1 to 3.0 mg/kg.

This clone was found once. Its antigen is not known. Sequencing used immunoSEQ multiplex PCR; TCRdb keeps in-frame clones, though not all of them. The sample comprises about 31,000 clones, 87% of which are singletons, and more than 25% rests with the top ten. Germline V CDR1 and CDR2: MDHEN, SYDVKM. Trimming stripped 6 bases from V and 3 bases from J, with 12 bases between. The CDR3 sequence is 14 residues long. This receptor was identified in an adult with an advanced solid tumor such as melanoma, head and neck, liver or kidney cancer. The V and J genes are TRBV28 and TRBJ1-5; no clear D. The material sequenced was CD4+ or CD8+ T cells sorted from blood, taken in a trial of the OX40 agonist ivuxolimab. The CDR3 DNA reads as TGTGCCAGCAGGCTACTGACGGACAATCAGCCCCAGCATTTT. Amino acids: CASRLLTDNQPQHF.